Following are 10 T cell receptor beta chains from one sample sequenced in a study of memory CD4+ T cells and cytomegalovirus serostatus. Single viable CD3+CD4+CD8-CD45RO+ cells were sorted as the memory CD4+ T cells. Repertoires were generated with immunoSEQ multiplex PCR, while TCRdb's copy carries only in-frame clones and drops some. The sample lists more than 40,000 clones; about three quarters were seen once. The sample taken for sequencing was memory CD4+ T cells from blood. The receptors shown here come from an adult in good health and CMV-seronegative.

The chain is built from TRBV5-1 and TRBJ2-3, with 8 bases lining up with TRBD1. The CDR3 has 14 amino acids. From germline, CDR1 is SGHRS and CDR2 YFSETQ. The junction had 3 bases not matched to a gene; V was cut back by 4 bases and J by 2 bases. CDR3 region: CASSQGQDTDTQYF. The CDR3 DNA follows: TGCGCCAGCAGCCAGGGACAGGACACAGATACGCAGTATTTT.

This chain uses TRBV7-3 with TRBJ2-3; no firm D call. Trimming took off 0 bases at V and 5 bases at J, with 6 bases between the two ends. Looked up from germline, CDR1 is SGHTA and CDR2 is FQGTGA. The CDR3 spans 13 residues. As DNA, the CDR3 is TGTGCCAGCAGCTTAACTAAGCAAGATACGCAGTATTTT. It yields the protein CASSLTKQDTQYF.

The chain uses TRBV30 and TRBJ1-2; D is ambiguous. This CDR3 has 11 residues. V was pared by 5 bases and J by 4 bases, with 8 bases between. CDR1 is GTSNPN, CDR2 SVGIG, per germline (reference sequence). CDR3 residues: CAWAELYGYTF. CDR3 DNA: TGTGCCTGGGCGGAGCTCTATGGCTACACCTTC. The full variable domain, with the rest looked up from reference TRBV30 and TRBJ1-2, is SQTIHQWPATLVQPVGSPLSLECTVEGTSNPNLYWYRQAAGRGLQLLFYSVGIGQISSEVPQNLSASRPQDRQFILSSKKLLLSDSGFYLCAWAELYGYTFGSGTRLTVV.

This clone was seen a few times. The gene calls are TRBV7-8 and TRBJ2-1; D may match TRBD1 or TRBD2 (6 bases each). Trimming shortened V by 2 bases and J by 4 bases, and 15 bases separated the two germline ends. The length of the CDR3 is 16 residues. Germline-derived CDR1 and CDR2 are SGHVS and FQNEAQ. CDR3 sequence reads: CASSLYRQGTYNEQFF. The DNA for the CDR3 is TGTGCCAGCAGCTTATATCGCCAGGGGACTTACAATGAGCAGTTCTTC.

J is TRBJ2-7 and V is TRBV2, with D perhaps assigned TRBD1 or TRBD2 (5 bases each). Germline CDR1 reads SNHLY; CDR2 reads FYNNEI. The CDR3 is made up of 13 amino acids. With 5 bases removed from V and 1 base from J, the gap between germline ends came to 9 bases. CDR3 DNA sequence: TGTGCCAGCAGTAGGGACCGATCCTACGAGCAGTACTTC. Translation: CASSRDRSYEQYF. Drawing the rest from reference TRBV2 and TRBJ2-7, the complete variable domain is EPEVTQTPSHQVTQMGQEVILRCVPISNHLYFYWYRQILGQKVEFLVSFYNNEISEKSEIFDDQFSVERPDGSNFTLKIRSTKLEDSAMYFCASSRDRSYEQYFGPGTRLTVT.

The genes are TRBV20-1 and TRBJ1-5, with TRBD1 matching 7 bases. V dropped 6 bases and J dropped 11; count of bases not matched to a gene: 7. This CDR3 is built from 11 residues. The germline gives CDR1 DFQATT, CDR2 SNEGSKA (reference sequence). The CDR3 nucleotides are TGCAGTGCCGGACAGGTCCTGTCCCAGCATTTT. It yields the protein CSAGQVLSQHF.

CDR3 amino acids: CASSYLGRAAEAFF. In DNA, the CDR3 is TGTGCCAGCAGTTATCTTGGCAGGGCGGCTGAAGCTTTCTTT. This chain uses TRBV6-5 with TRBJ1-1; a possible D gene is TRBD1 (5 bases). V dropped 3 bases and J dropped 6 bases, with 14 bases sitting between them. The CDR3 consists of 14 residues. CDR1 and CDR2 from the germline V gene are MNHEY and SVGAGI.

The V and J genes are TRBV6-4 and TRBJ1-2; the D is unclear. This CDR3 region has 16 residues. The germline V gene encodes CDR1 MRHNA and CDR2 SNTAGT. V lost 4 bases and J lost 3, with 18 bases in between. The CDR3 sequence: CASSGWWEALHYGYTF. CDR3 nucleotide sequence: TGTGCCAGCAGTGGGTGGTGGGAGGCCCTCCACTATGGCTACACCTTC.

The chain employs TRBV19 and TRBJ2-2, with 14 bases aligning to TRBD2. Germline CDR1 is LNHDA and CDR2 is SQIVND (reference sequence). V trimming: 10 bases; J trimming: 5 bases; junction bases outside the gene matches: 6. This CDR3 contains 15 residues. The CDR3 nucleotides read TGTGCCACCGGGACTAGCGGGAGCGGGACCGGGGAGCTGTTTTTT. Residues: CATGTSGSGTGELFF. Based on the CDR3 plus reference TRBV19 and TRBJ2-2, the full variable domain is DGGITQSPKYLFRKEGQNVTLSCEQNLNHDAMYWYRQDPGQGLRLIYYSQIVNDFQKGDIAEGYSVSREKKESFPLTVTSAQKNPTAFYLCATGTSGSGTGELFFGEGSRLTVL.

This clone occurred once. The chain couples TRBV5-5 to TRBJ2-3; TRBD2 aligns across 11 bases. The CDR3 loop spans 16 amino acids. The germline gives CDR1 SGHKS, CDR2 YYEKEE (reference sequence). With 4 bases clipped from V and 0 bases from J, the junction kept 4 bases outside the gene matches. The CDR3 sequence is CASSPGLAESTDTQYF. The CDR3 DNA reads TGTGCCAGCAGCCCGGGACTAGCGGAGAGCACAGATACGCAGTATTTT.